The sequence of this T cell receptor beta chain was determined in a study of T cell responses to AZD1222 COVID-19 vaccine. Study conclusions and caveats: Nearly half of unique spike-specific TCRs reportedly avoided B.1.351 and B.1.1.7 mutated regions. Among the donors, most were white British and more were female, and clonal diversity was possibly underestimated.

About this clone itself: Its specificity is not known.

Sequencing was performed with immunoSEQ multiplex PCR; in TCRdb, only in-frame clones are kept and a portion is missing. The sample yields about 79,000 clones, around 92% seen once. Per the germline V gene, CDR1 is LNHDA and CDR2 is SQIVND (reference sequence). The CDR3 runs to 16 residues. Trimming removed 7 bases from V and 3 bases from J; junction bases left unmatched: 12. This chain connects TRBV19 to TRBJ1-5; TRBD1 matches 7 bases. The sample consisted of peripheral blood, taken on day 0 of MenACWY control vaccination. The TCR comes from an adult in good health. The CDR3 protein is CASKIVETGNNQPQHF. The CDR3 DNA sequence: TGTGCCAGTAAAATTGTCGAGACAGGGAACAATCAGCCCCAGCATTTT.